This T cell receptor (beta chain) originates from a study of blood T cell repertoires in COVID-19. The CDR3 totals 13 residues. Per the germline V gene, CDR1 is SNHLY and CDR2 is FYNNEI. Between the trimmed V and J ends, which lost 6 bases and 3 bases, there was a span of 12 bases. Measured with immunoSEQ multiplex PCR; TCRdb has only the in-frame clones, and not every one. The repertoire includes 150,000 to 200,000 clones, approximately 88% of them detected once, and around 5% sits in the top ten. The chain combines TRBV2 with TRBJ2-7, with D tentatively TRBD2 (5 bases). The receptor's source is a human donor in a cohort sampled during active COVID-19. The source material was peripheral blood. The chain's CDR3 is CASRADLIYEQYF. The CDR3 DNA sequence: TGTGCCAGCAGGGCGGACTTGATCTACGAGCAGTACTTC.